The present entry profiles one TCR beta chain with its context. Its specificity is not known. These data come from a study of T-cell reconstitution after alpha-beta-depleted transplantation in children. Study-wide findings and caveats: Newly produced T cells mostly provided counts and TCRbeta diversity after one year, as hyperexpanded clones declined. Some patients' high day-60 TCRbeta diversity was attributed to recipient cells surviving conditioning.

Preparation of the TCRbeta library used unique molecular identifiers. From the PCR reads, TCRdb called clonotypes with MiXCR, one entry per CDR3 protein. The sample holds around 490,000 distinct CDR3 sequences, about an eighth seen once. This TCR was recovered from a female patient aged 2-9 years who had a stem cell transplant for aplastic anemia, so the T cells may come from the graft donor. The specimen comprised PBMCs, mostly from graft donor cells, sampled 180 days after TCRalphabeta/CD19-depleted stem cell transplant.

DNA of the CDR3: TGCAGTGCCCTTGGGGAGGGACGGTACGAGCAGTACTTC. Residues: CSALGEGRYEQYF. This rearrangement joins TRBV20-1 to TRBJ2-7; TRBD2 matches at 7 bases. J was trimmed by 4 bases and V by 6 bases; bases with no gene match: 9. The CDR3 is 13 amino acids. CDR1 is DFQATT and CDR2 is SNEGSKA in the germline V gene (reference sequence).